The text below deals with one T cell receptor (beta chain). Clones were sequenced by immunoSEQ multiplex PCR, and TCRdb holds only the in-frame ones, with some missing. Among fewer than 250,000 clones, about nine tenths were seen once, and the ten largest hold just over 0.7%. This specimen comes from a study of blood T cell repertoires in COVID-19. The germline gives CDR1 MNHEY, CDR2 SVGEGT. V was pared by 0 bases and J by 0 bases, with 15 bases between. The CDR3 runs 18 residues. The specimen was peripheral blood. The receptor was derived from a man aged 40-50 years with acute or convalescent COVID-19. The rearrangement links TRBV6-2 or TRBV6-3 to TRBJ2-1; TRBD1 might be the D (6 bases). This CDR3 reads CASSYSPSGQYSYNEQFF. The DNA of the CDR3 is TGTGCCAGCAGTTACTCGCCCTCAGGACAGTACTCCTACAATGAGCAGTTCTTC.